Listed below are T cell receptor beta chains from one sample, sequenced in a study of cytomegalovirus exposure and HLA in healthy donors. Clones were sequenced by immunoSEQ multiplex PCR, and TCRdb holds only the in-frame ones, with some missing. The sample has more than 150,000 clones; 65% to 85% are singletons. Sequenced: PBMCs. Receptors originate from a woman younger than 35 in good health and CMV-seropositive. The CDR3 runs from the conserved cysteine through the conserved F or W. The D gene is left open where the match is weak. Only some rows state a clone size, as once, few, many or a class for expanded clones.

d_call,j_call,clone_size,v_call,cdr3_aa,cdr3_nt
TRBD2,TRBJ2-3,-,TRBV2,CASSAASGVRTDTQYF,TGTGCCAGCAGTGCGGCTAGCGGGGTTCGCACAGATACGCAGTATTTT
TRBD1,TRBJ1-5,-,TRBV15,CATSRWGTAGSNQPQHF,TGTGCCACCAGCAGGTGGGGGACAGCAGGTAGCAATCAGCCCCAGCATTTT
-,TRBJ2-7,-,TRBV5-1,CASSLESSPSEQYF,TGCGCCAGCAGCTTGGAATCCTCTCCCAGCGAGCAGTACTTC
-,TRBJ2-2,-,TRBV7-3,CASSSPTGTGELFF,TGTGCCAGCAGCTCCCCTACAGGTACCGGGGAGCTGTTTTTT
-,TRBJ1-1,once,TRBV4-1,CASSLRGRTVNTEAFF,TGCGCCAGCAGCCTTCGAGGAAGGACAGTTAACACTGAAGCTTTCTTT
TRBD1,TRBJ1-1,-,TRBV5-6,CASSTGVGTEAFF,TGTGCCAGCAGCACAGGGGTGGGCACTGAAGCTTTCTTT
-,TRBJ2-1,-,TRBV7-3,CASSPSWAGHEQFF,TGTGCCAGCAGCCCCTCATGGGCGGGGCATGAGCAGTTCTTC
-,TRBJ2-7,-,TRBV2,CASRTQGGSYEQYF,TGTGCCAGCAGAACCCAGGGCGGCTCCTACGAGCAGTACTTC
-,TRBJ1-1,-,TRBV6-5,CASLRTEKNTEAFF,TGTGCCAGCCTTCGGACAGAGAAGAACACTGAAGCTTTCTTT
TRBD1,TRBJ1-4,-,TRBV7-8,CASSPQGATNEKLFF,TGTGCCAGCAGCCCCCAGGGGGCAACTAATGAAAAACTGTTTTTT